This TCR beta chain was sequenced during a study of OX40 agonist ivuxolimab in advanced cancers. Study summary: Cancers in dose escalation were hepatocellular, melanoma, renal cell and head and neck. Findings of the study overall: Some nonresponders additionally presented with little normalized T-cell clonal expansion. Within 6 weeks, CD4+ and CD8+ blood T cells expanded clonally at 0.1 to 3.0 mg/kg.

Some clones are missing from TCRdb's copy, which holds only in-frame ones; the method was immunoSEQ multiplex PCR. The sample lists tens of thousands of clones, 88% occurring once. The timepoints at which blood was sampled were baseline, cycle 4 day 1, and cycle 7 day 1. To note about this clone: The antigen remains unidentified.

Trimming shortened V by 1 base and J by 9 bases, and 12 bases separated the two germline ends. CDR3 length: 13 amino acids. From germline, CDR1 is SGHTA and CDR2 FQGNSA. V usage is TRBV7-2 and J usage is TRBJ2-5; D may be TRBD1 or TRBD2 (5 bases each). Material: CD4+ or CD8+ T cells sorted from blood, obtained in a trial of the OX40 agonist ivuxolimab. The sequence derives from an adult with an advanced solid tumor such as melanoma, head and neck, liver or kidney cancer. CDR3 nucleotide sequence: TGTGCCAGCAGCTTAGAGGGAGTAGGGGCCCAGTACTTC. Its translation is CASSLEGVGAQYF.